This T cell receptor (beta chain) was profiled in a study of blood T cell repertoires in COVID-19. Study-level information: From the United States, Italy and Spain came samples of acute and convalescent COVID-19. Sample material is recorded as cDNA or gDNA derived from T cells, B-cell-depleted T cells, or PBMCs.

Per the authors' pipeline: Amplification with reference gene primers provided the estimates of nucleated cell counts. The table came from immunoSEQ multiplex PCR; TCRdb's copy has only in-frame clones and leaves some out. Clone size and the V and J calls come from that table; the DNA yielded D and trimming. The profile shows a few hundred thousand clones, 85% of them singletons. Residents of about two dozen US areas, aged roughly 18 to 89 years, made up the participants. This clone was seen only once. The CDR3 loop spans 13 amino acids. Trimming stripped 0 bases from V and 8 bases from J, with 13 bases between. Germline-derived CDR1 and CDR2 are GTSNPN and SVGIG (reference sequence).

V usage is TRBV30 and J usage is TRBJ1-2; D is unclear. The material sequenced was PBMCs or T cells enriched from blood (not recorded which). This TCR was sampled from a man aged 35-49 years who had recovered from COVID-19. CDR3 in amino acids: CAWSVAASSGYTF. CDR3 DNA: TGTGCCTGGAGTGTAGCGGCCTCCTCGGGCTACACCTTC. Complete variable domain (other parts from reference TRBV30 and TRBJ1-2): SQTIHQWPATLVQPVGSPLSLECTVEGTSNPNLYWYRQAAGRGLQLLFYSVGIGQISSEVPQNLSASRPQDRQFILSSKKLLLSDSGFYLCAWSVAASSGYTFGSGTRLTVV.